The clone carrying this T cell receptor (beta chain) is a singleton in its sample. Trimming took 10 bases from V and 2 from J, leaving 15 bases between them. From germline, CDR1 is LNHDA and CDR2 SQIVND (reference sequence). This CDR3 region has 13 residues. The sample originates from a study of PD-L1 blockade in urothelial cancer. Study details: It was in about 2014 that patients started atezolizumab at 1,200 mg intravenously every 3 weeks. A median of approximately 1,500 T cells was found per tumor sample.

Spike-ins of synthetic TCR analog templates went into each PCR. The authors quantified FFPE tumor DNA using amplified housekeeping genes. Produced via immunoSEQ multiplex PCR; TCRdb's table is partial and in-frame only. The sample includes about 2,500 clones, 37% of them seen just once. This TCR derives from a man aged 55 to 70 with urothelial cancer. This material consisted of tumor tissue, taken before atezolizumab (anti-PD-L1) treatment. V and J are TRBV19 and TRBJ2-7, with D perhaps being TRBD1 or TRBD2 (5 bases each). The CDR3 sequence is CATSAGTTYEQYF. As DNA, the CDR3 is TGTGCCACCTCGGCCGGGACCACCTACGAGCAGTACTTC.